The sequence of this T cell receptor beta chain was determined in a study of T cells in Graves' hyperthyroidism and ophthalmopathy. The study defined stable Graves' hyperthyroidism as no ophthalmopathy progression within 18 months. Patients aged 18 to 65 had newly diagnosed hyperthyroidism that had lasted under 2 months. Those patients with uncontrolled infection, other autoimmune disease, pregnancy or lactation were excluded. It was RNA transcripts that yielded the amplified TCR beta CDR3 regions. The HTBI set primed first-round TCR CDR3 RT-PCR. MiXCR was run by TCRdb on the multiplex PCR reads, yielding one entry per CDR3 protein. The data show over 300,000 distinct CDR3 sequences, around 13% seen once. This CDR3 spans 13 amino acids. Germline V CDR1 and CDR2: SNHLY, FYNNEI. Trimming left V 6 bases short and J 3 bases short, with 12 bases between. This clonotype was observed at least ten times.

The receptor comes from a woman aged 55 to 70 with Graves' hyperthyroidism. The specimen sequenced was blood. V is TRBV2 and J is TRBJ2-7, with D unresolved. DNA of the CDR3: TGTGCCAGCAGCCCCGAGGTCGACTACGAGCAGTACTTC. It specifies CASSPEVDYEQYF.